The clone carrying this T cell receptor (beta chain) was counted a single time. The sample belongs to a study of blood T cell repertoires in COVID-19. Looking at the study overall: Some COVID-19 samples were acute and others convalescent; all came from the United States, Italy and Spain. Sample material is recorded as cDNA or gDNA derived from T cells, B-cell-depleted T cells, or PBMCs.

Per the original data handling: Scientists estimated how many nucleated cells there were by amplifying reference gene primers. Clones were read by immunoSEQ multiplex PCR, and TCRdb kept only the in-frame ones, dropping some. For V, J and clone size, that table is used; D and trimming come from the DNA. The table records approximately 390,000 clones, 87% of them present only once. Patients of the Seattle cohort, enrolled during active infection, were followed longitudinally. Germline CDR1 and CDR2: MNHEY and SVGAGI. The CDR3 length is 15 residues. Trimming took 5 bases from V and 4 from J; bases not matched to a gene: 7.

The chain has TRBV6-5 and TRBJ2-5; TRBD2 matches 10 bases. Input material: peripheral blood. The receptor's source is a woman aged 55-70 years with COVID-19, enrolled during active disease. The CDR3 is CASSPAGGPRETQYF. CDR3 nucleotides: TGTGCCAGCAGTCCAGCGGGGGGGCCGAGAGAGACCCAGTACTTC.